This passage covers 5 T cell receptor beta chains from one sample sequenced in a study of monozygotic twins with inflammatory bowel disease. TCRdb reprocessed the 5' RACE reads, keeping one entry per CDR3 protein, no DNA. The sample totals a few hundred thousand distinct CDR3 sequences. Sample: blood. The receptor set was obtained from a human donor with ulcerative colitis or Crohn's disease, or a healthy co-twin of an affected twin (not recorded which).

The chain carries TRBV5-1 and TRBJ1-2; TCRdb's assignment of TRBD1 cannot be checked, as there is no DNA. CDR3 length: 14 amino acids. Germline CDR1 is SGHRS and CDR2 is YFSETQ. The CDR3 region is CASSFDRDRDGYTF.

The rearrangement joins TRBV3-1 to TRBJ2-1; TCRdb names TRBD1, which stays unverified in the absence of DNA. This CDR3 has 15 residues. Germline values: CDR1 LGHDT, CDR2 YNNKEL (reference sequence). CDR3 protein: CASSQDRGAYNEQFF.

J is TRBJ2-1 and V is TRBV5-1; with no DNA, the TCRdb D assignment of TRBD2 cannot be verified. The germline V gene has CDR1 SGHRS and CDR2 YFSETQ. The CDR3 sequence is 13 residues long. CDR3 sequence: CASSSGLGIEQFF.

The chain has TRBV12-3 or TRBV12-4 and TRBJ1-1. The CDR3 length is 12 residues. CDR3 sequence reads: CSSSRRDTEAFF.

This chain joins TRBV20-1 and TRBJ1-5. The CDR3 totals 11 residues. Germline V lookup: CDR1 DFQATT, CDR2 SNEGSKA (reference sequence). The CDR3 reads CSASHTPSEHF.